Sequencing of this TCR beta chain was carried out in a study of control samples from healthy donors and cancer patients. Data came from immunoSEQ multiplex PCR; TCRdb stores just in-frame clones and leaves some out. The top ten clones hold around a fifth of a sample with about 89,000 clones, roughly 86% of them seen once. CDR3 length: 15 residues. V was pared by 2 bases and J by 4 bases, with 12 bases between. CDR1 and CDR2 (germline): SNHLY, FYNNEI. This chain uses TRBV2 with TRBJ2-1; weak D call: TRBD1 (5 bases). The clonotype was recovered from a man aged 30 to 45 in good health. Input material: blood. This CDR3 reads CASSERGRVYNEQFF. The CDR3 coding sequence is TGTGCCAGCAGTGAAAGGGGAAGAGTGTACAATGAGCAGTTCTTC. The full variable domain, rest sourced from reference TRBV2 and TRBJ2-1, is EPEVTQTPSHQVTQMGQEVILRCVPISNHLYFYWYRQILGQKVEFLVSFYNNEISEKSEIFDDQFSVERPDGSNFTLKIRSTKLEDSAMYFCASSERGRVYNEQFFGPGTRLTVL.